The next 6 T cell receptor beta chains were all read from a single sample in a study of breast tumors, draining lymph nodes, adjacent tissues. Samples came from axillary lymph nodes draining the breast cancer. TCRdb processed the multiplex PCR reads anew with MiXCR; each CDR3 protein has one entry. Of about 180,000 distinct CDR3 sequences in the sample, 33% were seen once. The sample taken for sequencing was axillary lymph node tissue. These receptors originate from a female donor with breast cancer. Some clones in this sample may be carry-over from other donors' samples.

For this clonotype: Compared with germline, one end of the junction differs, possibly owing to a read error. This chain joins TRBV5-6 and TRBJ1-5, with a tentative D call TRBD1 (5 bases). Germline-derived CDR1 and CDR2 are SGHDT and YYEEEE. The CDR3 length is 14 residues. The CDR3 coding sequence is TGCGCCAGCAGCTTTCTAAGGGGCAATCGGCCCCAGCATTTT. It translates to CASSFLRGNRPQHF.

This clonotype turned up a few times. CDR3 sequence (DNA): TGTGCCAGCAGCGTAGGGACAGCCACTGAAGCTTTCTTT. Translation: CASSVGTATEAFF. The V gene is TRBV9, the J gene TRBJ1-1; tentative D call: TRBD1 (6 bases). The CDR3 covers 13 residues. Germline CDR1 reads SGDLS; CDR2 reads YYNGEE. V lost 0 bases to trimming and J lost 4 bases, with 7 bases between them.

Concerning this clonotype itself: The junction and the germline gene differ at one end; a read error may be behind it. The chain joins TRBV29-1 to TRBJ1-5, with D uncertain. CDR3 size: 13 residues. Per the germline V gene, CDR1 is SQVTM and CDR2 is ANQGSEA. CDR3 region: CSVRNSFGQLQHF. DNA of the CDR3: TGCAGCGTGCGAAATTCGTTTGGTCAGCTCCAGCATTTT.

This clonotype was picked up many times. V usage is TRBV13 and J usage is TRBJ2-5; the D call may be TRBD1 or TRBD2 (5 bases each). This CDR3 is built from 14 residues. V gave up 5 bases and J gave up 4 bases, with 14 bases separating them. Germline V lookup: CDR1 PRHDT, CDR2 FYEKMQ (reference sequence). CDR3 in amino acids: CASSRRDLGETQYF. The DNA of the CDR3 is TGTGCCAGCAGCCGCCGGGACCTCGGAGAGACCCAGTACTTC.

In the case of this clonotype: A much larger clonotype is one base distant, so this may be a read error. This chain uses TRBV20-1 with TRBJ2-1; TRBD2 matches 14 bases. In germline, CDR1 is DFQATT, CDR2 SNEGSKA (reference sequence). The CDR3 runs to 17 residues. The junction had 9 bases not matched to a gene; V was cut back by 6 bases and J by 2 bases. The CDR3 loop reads CSASGLAGVATYNEQFF. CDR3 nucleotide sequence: TGCAGTGCCTCGGGACTAGCGGGAGTAGCCACCTACAATGAGCAGTTCTTC.

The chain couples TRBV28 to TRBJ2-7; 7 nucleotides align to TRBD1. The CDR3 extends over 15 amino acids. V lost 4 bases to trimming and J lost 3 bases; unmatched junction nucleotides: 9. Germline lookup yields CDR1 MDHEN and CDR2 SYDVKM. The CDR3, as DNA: TGTGCCAGCAGTTACCGGGACAGACAAATCTACGAGCAGTACTTC. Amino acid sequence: CASSYRDRQIYEQYF.